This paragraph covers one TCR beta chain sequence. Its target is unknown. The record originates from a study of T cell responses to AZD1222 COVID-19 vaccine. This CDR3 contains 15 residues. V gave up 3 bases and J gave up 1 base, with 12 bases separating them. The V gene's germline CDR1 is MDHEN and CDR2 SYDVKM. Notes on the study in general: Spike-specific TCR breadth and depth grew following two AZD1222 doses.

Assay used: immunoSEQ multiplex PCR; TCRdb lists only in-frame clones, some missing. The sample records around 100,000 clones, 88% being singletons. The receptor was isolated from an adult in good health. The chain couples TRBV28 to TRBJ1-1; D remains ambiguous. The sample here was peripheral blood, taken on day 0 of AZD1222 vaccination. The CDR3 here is CASSFSGKANTEAFF. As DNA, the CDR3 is TGTGCCAGCAGTTTTTCTGGGAAGGCGAACACTGAAGCTTTCTTT.